Presented here are 22 T cell receptor beta chains from one specimen sequenced in a study of technical replicates of blood from several donors (dated by TCRdb to about 2017). Library creation used the immunoSEQ multiplex PCR assay. This immuneACCESS table, as held by TCRdb, lists in-frame sequences with V and J called but not all clones. Of the missing ones, under half trace to an unresolved V gene in checked studies; the others have no known cause. This sample has more than 75,000 clones in its table, and just over 95% of those were observed once. The ten biggest clones cover about 0.41% of the sample. Sequencing was performed on T cells isolated from PBMCs. These receptors originate from a human donor in good health.

The V and J genes are TRBV2 and TRBJ1-1; D is ambiguous. Trimming removed 5 bases from V and 6 bases from J, with 7 bases in between. CDR1 is SNHLY, CDR2 FYNNEI, per germline. The CDR3 loop spans 11 amino acids. The CDR3 nucleotides are TGTGCCAGCAGTCCTGTCCCTGAAGCTTTCTTT. This sequence encodes CASSPVPEAFF.

The chain recombines TRBV27 with TRBJ2-3; 7 nucleotides align to TRBD2. V shed 6 bases, J shed 4 bases, and the junction held 13 bases outside the gene matches. Germline V CDR1 and CDR2: MNHEY, SMNVEV (reference sequence). This CDR3 contains 16 residues. The CDR3 sequence is CASRGPGRENPDTQYF. CDR3 in DNA: TGTGCCAGCAGGGGGCCCGGGCGGGAGAACCCAGATACGCAGTATTTT.

This rearrangement joins TRBV6-6 to TRBJ2-3; 11 bases match TRBD2. V was clipped by 2 bases and J by 2 bases; unmatched bases: 3. The germline V gene has CDR1 MNHNY and CDR2 SVGAGI (reference sequence). This CDR3 has 16 amino acids. The CDR3 reads CASSYGTSGLTDTQYF. The DNA for the CDR3 is TGTGCCAGCAGTTACGGGACTAGCGGACTCACAGATACGCAGTATTTT.

This clone was seen a single time. For the CDR3, the DNA is TGCAGTGCCAAGGACAGTTATGGCTACACCTTC. It translates to CSAKDSYGYTF. The chain uses TRBV20-1 and TRBJ1-2; possible D gene TRBD1, 6 bases. The V end was cut by 6 bases, the J end by 5 bases, with 10 bases between. Germline V lookup: CDR1 DFQATT, CDR2 SNEGSKA (reference sequence). The length of the CDR3 is 11 residues.

This chain connects TRBV19 to TRBJ2-7, with TRBD2 as a possible D gene (6 bases). From germline, CDR1 is LNHDA and CDR2 SQIVND (reference sequence). The CDR3 length is 14 residues. V shed 0 bases and J shed 3 bases, with 9 bases lying between them. CDR3 DNA: TGTGCCAGTAGTATAGACAGGGACTTCTACGAGCAGTACTTC. It specifies CASSIDRDFYEQYF.

The chain carries TRBV6-5 and TRBJ2-7; 7 bases align to TRBD1. The trim removed 5 bases at V and 0 bases at J, leaving 4 bases unmatched. Germline assignment: CDR1 MNHEY and CDR2 SVGAGI. CDR3 length equals 14 residues. Written as DNA, the CDR3 is TGTGCCAGCAGTAGGGACAGCAGCTCCTACGAGCAGTACTTC. It encodes CASSRDSSSYEQYF.

This clone was recorded once. The chain has TRBV9 and TRBJ2-7; TRBD2 is a possible D gene (6 bases). Germline CDR1 reads SGDLS; CDR2 reads YYNGEE. V lost 1 base and J lost 1, with 12 bases in between. This CDR3 comprises 15 residues. The CDR3 spells CASSVNGEASYEQYF. The CDR3 DNA reads TGTGCCAGCAGCGTAAACGGGGAGGCTTCCTACGAGCAGTACTTC.

CDR3 bases: TGTGCCAGCATTCAGCGCCAAGAGACCCAGTACTTC. Translating gives CASIQRQETQYF. The V call is TRBV2, the J call TRBJ2-5; D gene uncertain. Germline CDR1 and CDR2: SNHLY and FYNNEI. CDR3 length equals 12 residues. The V end lost 7 bases, the J end lost 1 base, and 7 bases lay between the germline ends.

V usage is TRBV18 and J usage is TRBJ1-1; 9 bases agree with TRBD1. The CDR3 is 16 amino acids. The junction had 15 bases not matched to a gene; V was cut back by 8 bases and J by 5 bases. Germline CDR1 reads KGHSH; CDR2 reads LQKENI. CDR3 amino acids: CASSLPGQGSGTEAFF. The CDR3 DNA is TGTGCCAGCAGTTTGCCGGGACAGGGTTCGGGAACTGAAGCTTTCTTT.

J is TRBJ2-1 and V is TRBV19; 9 nucleotides match TRBD2. Germline-derived CDR1 and CDR2 are LNHDA and SQIVND (reference sequence). V dropped 5 bases and J dropped 7; count of bases not matched to a gene: 9. The CDR3 spans 15 residues. The CDR3 nucleotides read TGTGCCAGTAGTGAGGCTAGCGGGATGAGGAATGAGCAGTTCTTC. Amino acid sequence: CASSEASGMRNEQFF.

The chain is built from TRBV25-1 and TRBJ1-2; 8 bases map to TRBD1. This CDR3 has 16 residues. Germline V gives CDR1 MGHDK, CDR2 SYGVNS. The V segment lost 7 bases and the J segment 2 bases; nucleotides outside the gene matches: 12. In nucleotides, the CDR3 is TGTGCCAGCACGGGTCGGAAGGACAGGGTAAACTATGGCTACACCTTC. As protein: CASTGRKDRVNYGYTF.

The chain combines TRBV6-5 with TRBJ2-1; 11 bases align to TRBD2. Germline values: CDR1 MNHEY, CDR2 SVGAGI. The CDR3 totals 14 residues. The junction had 6 bases not matched to a gene; V was cut back by 5 bases and J by 9 bases. CDR3 bases: TGTGCCAGCAGTCCGACTAGCGGGATGAGTGAGCAGTTCTTC. This encodes CASSPTSGMSEQFF.

The genes are TRBV9 and TRBJ1-2; D remains unclear. The germline V and J ends were trimmed by 0 bases and 7 bases, with 16 bases remaining between them. CDR3 length equals 15 residues. The V gene's germline CDR1 is SGDLS and CDR2 YYNGEE. The chain's CDR3 is CASSVGEGSLGGYTF. Here the CDR3 DNA reads TGTGCCAGCAGCGTAGGGGAGGGCAGCTTGGGTGGCTACACCTTC.

The chain couples TRBV7-2 to TRBJ2-1; the D is unclear. The CDR3 runs to 15 residues. V was cut by 5 bases and J by 6 bases, with 17 bases left in between. The germline V gene has CDR1 SGHTA and CDR2 FQGNSA. The CDR3 reads CASSTWAIHGNEQFF. The CDR3 DNA sequence: TGTGCCAGCAGCACGTGGGCTATACACGGCAATGAGCAGTTCTTC.

The chain has TRBV5-1 and TRBJ1-4; no firm D call. The germline V and J ends were trimmed by 4 bases and 0 bases, with 4 bases remaining between them. Germline lookup yields CDR1 SGHRS and CDR2 YFSETQ. This CDR3 region has 13 residues. CDR3 bases: TGCGCCAGCAGCGAGGCAACTAATGAAAAACTGTTTTTT. Translating gives CASSEATNEKLFF. Drawing the rest from reference TRBV5-1 and TRBJ1-4, the complete variable domain is KAGVTQTPRYLIKTRGQQVTLSCSPISGHRSVSWYQQTPGQGLQFLFEYFSETQRNKGNFPGRFSGRQFSNSRSEMNVSTLELGDSALYLCASSEATNEKLFFGSGTQLSVL.

The chain carries TRBV28 and TRBJ1-2; D ambiguous. V lost 6 bases and J 0 bases, leaving 11 bases between the germline ends. This CDR3 is 14 amino acids long. Germline V gene lookup returns CDR1 MDHEN and CDR2 SYDVKM. This CDR3 is CASRRTESNYGYTF. CDR3 sequence (DNA): TGTGCCAGCAGGAGAACGGAGTCTAACTATGGCTACACCTTC.

This chain links TRBV18 with TRBJ1-2, with a weak D call TRBD1 (5 bases). Germline lookup yields CDR1 KGHSH and CDR2 LQKENI. This CDR3 comprises 16 residues. Trimming left V 8 bases short and J 0 bases short, with 19 bases between. CDR3 nucleotides: TGTGCCAGCCAAAAAGAGACAGTGACGCCTAACTATGGCTACACCTTC. Its protein product is CASQKETVTPNYGYTF. The full variable domain, rest sourced from reference TRBV18 and TRBJ1-2, is NAGVMQNPRHLVRRRGQEARLRCSPMKGHSHVYWYRQLPEEGLKFMVYLQKENIIDESGMPKERFSAEFPKEGPSILRIQQVVRGDSAAYFCASQKETVTPNYGYTFGSGTRLTVV.

This chain links TRBV2 with TRBJ2-1; 7 positions agree with TRBD1. Germline trimming cut 5 bases from V and 9 bases from J; bases unmatched to any gene: 10. Germline V gives CDR1 SNHLY, CDR2 FYNNEI. The CDR3 is made up of 14 amino acids. Here the CDR3 reads CASSTGLGGGEQFF. The CDR3 DNA reads TGTGCCAGCAGTACAGGGTTAGGGGGCGGTGAGCAGTTCTTC.

The rearrangement uses TRBV28 and TRBJ2-3; 9 nucleotides match TRBD2. CDR3 length equals 16 residues. Germline loops: CDR1 MDHEN, CDR2 SYDVKM. The V segment lost 2 bases and the J segment 0 bases; nucleotides outside the gene matches: 3. The CDR3 coding sequence is TGTGCCAGCAGTTTAACTAGCGGGCTAAGCACAGATACGCAGTATTTT. Its translation is CASSLTSGLSTDTQYF.

This clone was seen once. This sequence joins TRBV7-8 and TRBJ2-6, with TRBD2 matching over 8 bases. Germline CDR1 is SGHVS and CDR2 is FQNEAQ. The CDR3 sequence is 18 residues long. The J segment lost 0 bases and the V segment lost 3 bases, leaving 7 bases of the junction unmatched. CDR3 loop: CASSFFPSGSSGANVLTF. Here the CDR3 DNA reads TGTGCCAGCAGCTTTTTTCCTAGCGGGTCCTCTGGGGCCAACGTCCTGACTTTC.

The genes are TRBV28 and TRBJ2-1; 10 bases match TRBD2. The junction had 9 bases not matched to a gene; V was cut back by 5 bases and J by 8 bases. Germline CDR1 MDHEN, CDR2 SYDVKM. The CDR3 spans 15 residues. DNA of the CDR3: TGTGCCAGCAGTCCGGGAGCTAGCGGGAGCTATGAGCAGTTCTTC. This gives the protein CASSPGASGSYEQFF.

This clone was picked up a small number of times. The CDR3 DNA follows: TGTGCCAGCAGCCAAGAGCGGACAGCGAACACTGAAGCTTTCTTT. Its protein product is CASSQERTANTEAFF. J is TRBJ1-1 and V is TRBV14; TRBD1 might be the D (6 bases). V lost 0 bases, J lost 1 base, and 9 bases lay in between. This CDR3 has 15 residues. CDR1 and CDR2 (germline): SGHDN, FVKESK.